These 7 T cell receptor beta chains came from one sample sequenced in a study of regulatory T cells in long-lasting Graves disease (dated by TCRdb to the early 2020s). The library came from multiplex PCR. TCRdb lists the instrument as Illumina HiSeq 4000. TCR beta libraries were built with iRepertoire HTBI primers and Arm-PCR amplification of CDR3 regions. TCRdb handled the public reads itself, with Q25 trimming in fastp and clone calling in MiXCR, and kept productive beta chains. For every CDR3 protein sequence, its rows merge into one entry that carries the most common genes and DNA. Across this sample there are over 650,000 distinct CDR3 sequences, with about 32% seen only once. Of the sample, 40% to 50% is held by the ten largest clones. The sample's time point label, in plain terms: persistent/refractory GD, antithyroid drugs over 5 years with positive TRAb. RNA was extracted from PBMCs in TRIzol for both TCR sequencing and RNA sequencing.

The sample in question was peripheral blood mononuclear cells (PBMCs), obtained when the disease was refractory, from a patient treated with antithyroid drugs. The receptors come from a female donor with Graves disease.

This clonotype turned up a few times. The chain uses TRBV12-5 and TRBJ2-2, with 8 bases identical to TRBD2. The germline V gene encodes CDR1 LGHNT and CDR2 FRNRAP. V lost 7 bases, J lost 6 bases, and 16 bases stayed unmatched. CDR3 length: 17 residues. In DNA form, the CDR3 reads TGTGCTAGTGCCTCAGAGTTACGGGGGGGGTCGCCCGGGGAGCTGTTTTTT. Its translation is CASASELRGGSPGELFF.

The CDR3 loop is CASSLSADNEKLFF. The CDR3 region has the DNA TGTGCCAGCAGCTTGTCGGCAGATAATGAAAAACTGTTTTTT. This rearrangement joins TRBV5-4 to TRBJ1-4; D not certain. Germline-derived CDR1 and CDR2 are SGHNT and YYREEE (reference sequence). Trimming stripped 1 base from V and 4 bases from J, with 8 bases between. The CDR3 spans 14 residues.

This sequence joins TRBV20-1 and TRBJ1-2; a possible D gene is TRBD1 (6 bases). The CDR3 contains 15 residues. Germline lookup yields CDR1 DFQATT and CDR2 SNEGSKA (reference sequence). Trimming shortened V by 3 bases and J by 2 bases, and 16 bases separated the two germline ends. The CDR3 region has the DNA TGCAGTGCTAGTGAGGGGGGATGGGTAAACTATGGCTACACCTTC. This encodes CSASEGGWVNYGYTF.

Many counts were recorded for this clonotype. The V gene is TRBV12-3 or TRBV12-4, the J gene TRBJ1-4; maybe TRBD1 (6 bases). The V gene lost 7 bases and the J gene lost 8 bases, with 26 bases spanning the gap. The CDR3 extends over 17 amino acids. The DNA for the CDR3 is TGTGCCAGCACTATACAGGGTCTTGGAGGAAGAAGGGAAAAACTGTTTTTT. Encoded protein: CASTIQGLGGRREKLFF.

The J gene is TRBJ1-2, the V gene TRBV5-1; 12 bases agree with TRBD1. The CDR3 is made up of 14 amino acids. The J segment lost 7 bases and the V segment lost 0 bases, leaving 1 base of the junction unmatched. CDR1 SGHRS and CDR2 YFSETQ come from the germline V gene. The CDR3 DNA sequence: TGCGCCAGCAGCTTGGCGGGACAGGGGGCTGGCTACACCTTC. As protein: CASSLAGQGAGYTF.

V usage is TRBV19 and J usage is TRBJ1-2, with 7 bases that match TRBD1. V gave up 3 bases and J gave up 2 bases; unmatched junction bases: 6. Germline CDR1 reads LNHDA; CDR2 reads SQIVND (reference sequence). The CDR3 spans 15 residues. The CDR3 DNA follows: TGTGCCAGTAGTATCAACACAGGGGCCAACTATGGCTACACCTTC. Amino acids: CASSINTGANYGYTF.

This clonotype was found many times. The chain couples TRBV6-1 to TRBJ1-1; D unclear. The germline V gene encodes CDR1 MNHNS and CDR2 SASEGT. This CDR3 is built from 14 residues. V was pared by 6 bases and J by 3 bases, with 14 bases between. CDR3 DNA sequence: TGTGCCAGCAGGGCTCAGCGGGCTTACACTGAAGCTTTCTTT. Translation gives CASRAQRAYTEAFF.